This T cell receptor (beta chain) derives from a study of cytomegalovirus exposure and HLA in healthy donors. Whole-study findings and limits: Later examination showed HLA-associated TCR beta chains had greater clonal expansion than equally common others. Rarity marked most TCR sequences, yet some public TCRs occurred in many donors.

A multiplex PCR was run with 60 Vbeta primers and 13 Jbeta primers. In the original workflow: Later, an analysis found about 80 million unique TCR beta chains, and about 10 million of these were shared. The data were produced by immunoSEQ multiplex PCR, yet TCRdb's version contains in-frame clones alone and is incomplete. The D gene and trimming were derived from the DNA, and the V and J assignments and clone size from that table. The sample shows 85,000 to 100,000 clones, around 80% of them seen only once. Donors sampled were nominally healthy, though unrecorded immune exposures were likely. As for this clone: Its antigen is not known.

This CDR3 contains 14 residues. The germline gives CDR1 MDHEN, CDR2 SYDVKM. The V end lost 2 bases, the J end lost 2 bases, and 10 bases lay between the germline ends. This clonotype was sampled from a male donor in good health and CMV-seropositive. Sequenced sample: PBMCs. The V call is TRBV28, the J call TRBJ2-7, with a tentative D call TRBD2 (7 bases). As DNA, the CDR3 is TGTGCCAGCAGTTTAAAGGGGGGGACCTACGAGCAGTACTTC. Its protein is CASSLKGGTYEQYF.